This T cell receptor (beta chain) was identified during a study of shared clonotypes between healthy human individuals (TCRdb year 2020). Background for the entire study: Three men and two women, aged 18 to 49 years, made up the cohort. Per donor, three plates each were used for CD4 naive and CD4 memory, two for CD8 naive, and one for CD8 memory. The study deeply sequenced blood TCR repertoires of roughly five healthy adults to estimate repertoire size and the extent of clonotype sharing between individuals. To increase sequencing depth and limit assay-specific biases, different laboratories used diverse techniques to prepare libraries and sequence TCR repertoires. Between about 0.85 and 9.5 billion PBMCs per donor were obtained by leukapheresis. Study-level results and caveats: Pairwise subsampling indicated that sequencing depth was expected to affect the degree of clonotype sharing among donors. About 5% of naive CD4, 3.5% of naive CD8, around 2.3% of memory CD4, and approximately 0.39% of memory CD8 clonotypes were shared across a handful of donors. Sampling was restricted to blood, and TCR repertoires in tissues likely differ from the TCR repertoires found in blood. Naive subsets generally had larger estimated clonotype richness than memory subsets did. The genetic and exposure-history diversity represented was limited by the small number of donors. Rarefaction of sorted-subset datasets indicated incomplete sequencing despite the large sequencing depth. Higher generation probabilities were observed for clonotypes shared by all four sorted-subset donors than for non-shared clonotypes.

About this clone: Which antigen it targets is not known. No per-base quality is available; no much larger clone lies one base away.

Compared with germline, V lacks 2 bases and J lacks 5 bases; bases without a gene match: 10. The CDR3, from cysteine to phenylalanine, totals 17 residues. The retained sequence is limited to the CDR3, 51 bases, with the frame set at the first base. CDR1 and CDR2, per the germline V gene, are MGHRA and YSYEKL. The donors were healthy, HIV-negative adults with no recently reported acute infections or vaccinations. Every donor was a Caucasian adult living in Nashville, Tennessee, USA. CD4+ T cells were enriched by magnetic negative selection; naive cells were then positively selected on CD45RA, and the negative fraction formed the memory subset. Blood was obtained by leukapheresis, after which PBMCs were separated by Ficoll-Histopaque density gradient centrifugation and cryopreserved in liquid nitrogen vapor phase. Purity and quantity of every magnetically sorted T cell population were checked by analytical flow cytometry. Genomic DNA was isolated from every sorted fraction and measured by UV absorbance on a Nanodrop 2000c.

Using the deep immunoSEQ assay, multiplex PCR amplified TCR CDR3 regions from genomic DNA. For each cell subset, the extracted genomic DNA was distributed evenly across all wells of several immunoSEQ 96-well plates, and each plate served as one replicate. For sorted subsets, roughly 200 ng genomic DNA, equal to tens of thousands of T cell genomes, was loaded into each replicate PCR. The purified libraries were quantified using a Qubit 3.0 fluorometer, sized with a Bioanalyzer 2100, and then quantified again using the KAPA Library Quantification kit. Each immunoSEQ 96-well plate was sequenced on its own single-read 150-cycle Illumina NextSeq 550 flow cell. In the original analysis: The immunoSEQ output contained only junctional sequences without quality scores, so filtering could not match that applied to full-length reads. To assign V/J genes and CDR3, sequences were annotated using PyIR, a Python wrapper for IgBLAST v1.9, with IMGT germline references. Reads were removed for weak V/J assignments (E-value above 1e-6), missing CDR3, stop codons, out-of-frame junctions, or ambiguous translated residues. V3J clonotypes were defined as sequences sharing an identical inferred V gene, J gene, and CDR3 amino acid sequence. Percentage overlap between repertoires was calculated by dividing the number of shared unique clonotypes by the size of the smaller repertoire. RTK rarefaction, the Chao1 estimator, and Recon v2.1 estimates of unobserved clonotypes were used to assess repertoire richness. Generation probabilities for all TCRbeta clonotypes obtained by the gDNA method from a few donors were computed using OLGA. Sourced from immuneACCESS, this table was stored by TCRdb with only in-frame sequences that have V and J called. A share of the clones is absent; for the studies checked, an unresolved V gene accounts for under half, and the remainder has no known explanation. V, J and clone size are taken as reported in that table, and D and trimming were inferred from the DNA itself. For this sample there are roughly 2.4 million clones; approximately 94% appear just once. Clones ranked in the top ten supply 0.1% to 0.15% of the sample.

The sequenced material came from naive CD4+ T cells sorted from blood. The cell subset or site label for this specimen denotes: CD45RA+ positively selected. This receptor was identified in a young man in good health. This chain is built from TRBV4-1 and TRBJ2-7; 12 of the junction bases match TRBD2. In nucleotide form, the sequence is TGCGCCAGCAGCCAACCCGCTAGCGGGAGGGCACGAAACGAGCAGTACTTC. Its amino acids are CASSQPASGRARNEQYF.